This T cell receptor (beta chain) comes out of a study of blood T cell repertoires in COVID-19. Study-level information: Samples of COVID-19 (acute and convalescent) were obtained from the United States, Italy and Spain. T cells, B-cell-depleted T cells, or PBMCs supplied cDNA or gDNA.

The V gene end was trimmed by 0 bases and the J gene end by 5 bases; junction bases not matched to a gene: 6. Germline V gene sequence: CDR1 SGHDT, CDR2 YYEEEE. CDR3 length: 15 amino acids. Original handling: Reference gene primer amplification gave estimated nucleated cell counts. Some clones are missing from TCRdb's copy, which holds only in-frame ones; the method was immunoSEQ multiplex PCR. From that table come the V and J calls and clone size; the DNA was used to work out D and trimming. This table has 200,000 to 250,000 clones, 75% to 90% appearing once. The sequenced sample consisted of peripheral blood. The clonotype was recovered from a woman in her thirties or forties with acute or convalescent COVID-19. The V gene is TRBV5-6, the J gene TRBJ2-5; TRBD2 agrees at 8 bases. CDR3 sequence: CASSLVGGATETQYF. The CDR3 DNA reads TGTGCCAGCAGCTTGGTCGGGGGGGCCACCGAGACCCAGTACTTC. The full variable domain, rest sourced from reference TRBV5-6 and TRBJ2-5, is DAGVTQSPTHLIKTRGQQVTLRCSPKSGHDTVSWYQQALGQGPQFIFQYYEEEERQRGNFPDRFSGHQFPNYSSELNVNALLLGDSALYLCASSLVGGATETQYFGPGTRLLVL.